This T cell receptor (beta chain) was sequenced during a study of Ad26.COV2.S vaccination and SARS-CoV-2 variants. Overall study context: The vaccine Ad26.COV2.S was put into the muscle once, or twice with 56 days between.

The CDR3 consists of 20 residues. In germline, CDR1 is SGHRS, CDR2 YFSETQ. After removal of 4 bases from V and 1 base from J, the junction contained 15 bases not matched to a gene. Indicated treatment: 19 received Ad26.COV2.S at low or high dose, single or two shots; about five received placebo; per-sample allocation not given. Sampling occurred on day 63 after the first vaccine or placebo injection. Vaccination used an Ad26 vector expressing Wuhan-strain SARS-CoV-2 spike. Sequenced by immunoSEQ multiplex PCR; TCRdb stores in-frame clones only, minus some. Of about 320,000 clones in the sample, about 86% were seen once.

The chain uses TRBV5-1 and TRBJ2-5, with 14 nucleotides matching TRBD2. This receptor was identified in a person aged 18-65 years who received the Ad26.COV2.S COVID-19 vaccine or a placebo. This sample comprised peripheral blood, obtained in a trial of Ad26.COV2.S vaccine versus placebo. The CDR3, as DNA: TGCGCCAGCAGCCCCGGACTAGCGGGGGGTCTCGGGTCCCCCCAAGAGACCCAGTACTTC. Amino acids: CASSPGLAGGLGSPQETQYF.